The 10 T cell receptor beta chains in this list originate from one sample, sequenced in a study of blood T cell repertoires in COVID-19. The protocol was immunoSEQ multiplex PCR, while the TCRdb copy is restricted to in-frame clones and leaves out a portion. Of about 200,000 clones in the sample, around 87% are singletons; the top ten hold roughly 10%. Sequences were obtained from peripheral blood. Every receptor here comes from a woman between 45 and 65 years old with COVID-19, enrolled during active disease.

This chain connects TRBV5-1 to TRBJ1-5; perhaps TRBD1 as D (6 bases). Germline V gene lookup returns CDR1 SGHRS and CDR2 YFSETQ. V was shortened by 3 bases and J by 4 bases, with 11 bases between the two germline ends. The CDR3 extends over 14 amino acids. CDR3 sequence: CASSSNRVNQPQHF. The CDR3 DNA reads as TGCGCCAGCAGCTCAAACAGGGTAAATCAGCCCCAGCATTTT.

The chain links TRBV7-2 to TRBJ2-4; D may be TRBD1 (5 bases). Germline V gene sequence: CDR1 SGHTA, CDR2 FQGNSA. The length of the CDR3 is 17 residues. Trimming left V 1 base short and J 1 base short, with 14 bases between. This chain's CDR3 is CASSLGLQALAKNIQYF. CDR3 nucleotides: TGTGCCAGCAGCTTAGGATTACAGGCATTGGCCAAAAACATTCAGTACTTC.

This CDR3 is CASSRDYGGNEQFF. The CDR3, as DNA: TGCGCCAGCTCCCGGGACTACGGAGGGAATGAGCAGTTCTTC. The chain is built from TRBV5-1 and TRBJ2-1; 7 nucleotides align to TRBD2. V dropped 7 bases and J dropped 7; count of bases not matched to a gene: 11. The germline V gene encodes CDR1 SGHRS and CDR2 YFSETQ. CDR3 length equals 14 residues.

The genes are TRBV4-3 and TRBJ2-3; TRBD2 agrees at 15 bases. The trim removed 4 bases at V and 3 bases at J, leaving 5 bases unmatched. The germline V gene has CDR1 LGHNA and CDR2 YSLEER. The CDR3 is 17 residues long. CDR3 coding DNA: TGCGCCAGCAGCCGAGGACTAGCGGGGGGGAAAACAGATACGCAGTATTTT. As protein: CASSRGLAGGKTDTQYF.

V is TRBV6-5 and J is TRBJ2-5, with a tentative D call TRBD1 (5 bases). Germline V lookup: CDR1 MNHEY, CDR2 SVGAGI. CDR3 size: 11 residues. Between the trimmed V and J ends, which lost 8 bases and 4 bases, there was a span of 8 bases. This CDR3 reads CASGALETQYF. The CDR3 coding sequence is TGTGCCAGCGGGGCCTTAGAGACCCAGTACTTC.

The J gene is TRBJ1-2, the V gene TRBV7-2; 11 bases map to TRBD1. CDR1 is SGHTA, CDR2 FQGNSA, per germline. The V gene end was trimmed by 1 base and the J gene end by 6 bases; junction bases not matched to a gene: 4. This CDR3 is built from 15 residues. This CDR3 is CASSLGTGGANGYTF. The CDR3 DNA reads TGTGCCAGCAGCTTAGGGACAGGGGGCGCGAATGGCTACACCTTC.

The CDR3 nucleotides are TGTGCCAGTAGTCCCGGGGGGGAGCAGTTCTTC. It translates to CASSPGGEQFF. V and J are TRBV19 and TRBJ2-1; 7 nucleotides agree with TRBD2. The V segment lost 5 bases and the J segment 10 bases; nucleotides outside the gene matches: 2. Germline loops: CDR1 LNHDA, CDR2 SQIVND (reference sequence). The CDR3 spans 11 residues.

The genes are TRBV15 and TRBJ2-4; maybe TRBD1 (5 bases). CDR3 length equals 17 residues. V lost 0 bases to trimming and J lost 2 bases, with 14 bases between them. CDR1 and CDR2 from the germline V gene are LNHNV and YYDKDF (reference sequence). The chain's CDR3 is CATSRDLGHLSKNIQYF. The CDR3 DNA reads TGTGCCACCAGCAGAGATCTCGGACACCTTTCCAAAAACATTCAGTACTTC.

This rearrangement joins TRBV11-3 to TRBJ1-1; 7 bases match TRBD1. The trim removed 6 bases at V and 5 bases at J, leaving 6 bases unmatched. The germline V gene encodes CDR1 SGHNT and CDR2 YENEEA. CDR3 length equals 13 residues. This CDR3 is CASRYRQGTEAFF. CDR3 sequence (DNA): TGTGCCAGCAGATATAGACAGGGAACTGAAGCTTTCTTT.

The rearrangement joins TRBV5-1 to TRBJ2-3, with D maybe TRBD1 (6 bases). The ends were cut back, 4 bases at V and 6 bases at J, with 12 bases in the middle. The germline V gene encodes CDR1 SGHRS and CDR2 YFSETQ. The CDR3 is 13 amino acids. The CDR3: CASSVQGTDTQYF. CDR3 bases: TGCGCCAGCAGCGTACAGGGTACCGATACGCAGTATTTT.